The 18 T cell receptor beta chains below come from one sample, sequenced in a study of cytomegalovirus exposure and HLA in healthy donors. Generated by immunoSEQ multiplex PCR, the TCRdb table keeps only in-frame clones and is missing some. The data contain tens of thousands of clones, roughly 84% of them singletons. Sequencing was done on a sample of PBMCs. The receptor source for this set is a woman aged 18-30 years in good health and CMV-seropositive.

This sequence joins TRBV30 and TRBJ2-1, with 8 bases identical to TRBD2. CDR1 and CDR2 from the germline V gene are GTSNPN and SVGIG (reference sequence). The CDR3 is 15 residues long. The V gene end was trimmed by 5 bases and the J gene end by 10 bases; junction bases not matched to a gene: 16. Here the CDR3 reads CAWGRRGASSREQFF. The CDR3 bases are TGTGCCTGGGGGCGGCGGGGGGCCTCTTCGCGCGAGCAGTTCTTC. The full variable domain, with the rest looked up from reference TRBV30 and TRBJ2-1, is SQTIHQWPATLVQPVGSPLSLECTVEGTSNPNLYWYRQAAGRGLQLLFYSVGIGQISSEVPQNLSASRPQDRQFILSSKKLLLSDSGFYLCAWGRRGASSREQFFGPGTRLTVL.

V usage is TRBV27 and J usage is TRBJ1-1; TRBD1 is a possible D gene (6 bases). The length of the CDR3 is 13 residues. V was clipped by 5 bases and J by 4 bases, with 11 bases between them. Germline loops: CDR1 MNHEY, CDR2 SMNVEV (reference sequence). This CDR3 is CASSQQGGTEAFF. Here the CDR3 DNA reads TGTGCCAGCAGTCAACAGGGTGGCACTGAAGCTTTCTTT.

The chain joins TRBV6-1 to TRBJ2-7; 8 bases map to TRBD2. The germline gives CDR1 MNHNS, CDR2 SASEGT. This CDR3 has 14 residues. The ends lost 2 bases at V and 1 base at J; junction bases unmatched: 1. The CDR3 region has the DNA TGTGCCAGCAGTGAAAGCGGGGGTTCCTACGAGCAGTACTTC. This codes for CASSESGGSYEQYF.

The chain is built from TRBV10-1 and TRBJ2-2; TRBD2 agrees at 10 bases. Per germline, CDR1 WNHNN and CDR2 SYGVQD (reference sequence). Trimming cost V 4 bases and J 1 base; bases outside gene matches: 18. The CDR3 extends over 21 amino acids. The CDR3 DNA sequence: TGCGCCAGCAGTGGAATCCCAGGGTGGACTAGCGGAACCCAGAACACCGGGGAGCTGTTTTTT. Its translation is CASSGIPGWTSGTQNTGELFF.

This chain's CDR3 is CASSYGGTDTQYF. For the CDR3, the DNA is TGTGCCAGCAGCTACGGGGGCACAGATACGCAGTATTTT. The chain uses TRBV7-9 and TRBJ2-3; possibly TRBD2 for D (5 bases). This CDR3 region has 13 residues. Deletions cut 4 bases from V and 1 base from J, with 6 bases between. The germline CDR1 and CDR2 sequences are SEHNR and FQNEAQ (reference sequence).

This rearrangement joins TRBV7-2 to TRBJ2-7; D remains unclear. CDR3 length equals 12 residues. The V end lost 5 bases, the J end lost 3 bases, and 8 bases lay between the germline ends. The germline gives CDR1 SGHTA, CDR2 FQGNSA. The CDR3 sequence: CASSRSFYEQYF. CDR3 sequence (DNA): TGTGCCAGCAGCCGGTCCTTCTACGAGCAGTACTTC.

This clone showed up just once. The rearrangement uses TRBV5-8 and TRBJ1-1; perhaps TRBD1 as D (5 bases). This CDR3 is 13 amino acids long. V lost 9 bases and J lost 1, with 13 bases in between. Germline values: CDR1 SGHTS, CDR2 YDEGEE. In DNA, the CDR3 is TGTGCCATAAGACAGACCGCGAACACTGAAGCTTTCTTT. This translates into CAIRQTANTEAFF.

The V gene is TRBV19, the J gene TRBJ1-2; D might be TRBD1 (6 bases). The V gene's germline CDR1 is LNHDA and CDR2 SQIVND (reference sequence). This CDR3 has 12 residues. The germline V and J ends were trimmed by 3 bases and 7 bases, with 9 bases remaining between them. In nucleotides, the CDR3 is TGTGCCAGTAGTATGACAGGTCGTGGCTACACCTTC. Its protein is CASSMTGRGYTF.

The chain couples TRBV27 to TRBJ2-1; TRBD2 matches 11 bases. J lost 6 bases, V lost 5 bases, and 9 bases had no gene match. The CDR3 extends over 16 amino acids. CDR1 MNHEY and CDR2 SMNVEV come from the germline V gene (reference sequence). CDR3 nucleotides: TGTGCCAGCAGTCCCTTAGCGGGGGGGCTTTTCAATGAGCAGTTCTTC. Translated: CASSPLAGGLFNEQFF.

The chain combines TRBV7-2 with TRBJ2-5, with 8 positions matching TRBD1. The junction had 14 bases not matched to a gene; V was cut back by 6 bases and J by 5 bases. Germline loops: CDR1 SGHTA, CDR2 FQGNSA. CDR3 length equals 16 residues. The CDR3 DNA reads as TGTGCCAGCAGTCCTCAACCCCCAGGGGGCGGCGAGACCCAGTACTTC. It codes for CASSPQPPGGGETQYF.

The genes are TRBV27 and TRBJ2-3, with 7 bases that match TRBD1. Germline CDR1 is MNHEY and CDR2 is SMNVEV (reference sequence). The CDR3 sequence is 14 residues long. The junction had 7 bases not matched to a gene; V was cut back by 3 bases and J by 7 bases. The DNA of the CDR3 is TGTGCCAGCAGTTTTTCAGACAGGGCCAATACGCAGTATTTT. Translating it yields CASSFSDRANTQYF.

The chain joins TRBV29-1 to TRBJ2-7; 9 bases agree with TRBD2. The V gene's germline CDR1 is SQVTM and CDR2 ANQGSEA. V was clipped by 3 bases and J by 0 bases; unmatched bases: 3. This CDR3 has 14 residues. In nucleotides, the CDR3 is TGCAGCGTTGAGGATAGCGGGGGCTCCTACGAGCAGTACTTC. This codes for CSVEDSGGSYEQYF.

This clone was seen only a few times. The CDR3 DNA reads as TGTGCCAGCAGTGAACTAGCGGGGAGCACAGATACGCAGTATTTT. Its protein is CASSELAGSTDTQYF. This sequence joins TRBV6-1 and TRBJ2-3; 9 positions agree with TRBD2. V lost 2 bases, J lost 0 bases, and 0 bases stayed unmatched. The germline V gene encodes CDR1 MNHNS and CDR2 SASEGT. CDR3 length: 15 residues.

The V gene is TRBV27, the J gene TRBJ2-1; tentative D call: TRBD2 (7 bases). Germline lookup yields CDR1 MNHEY and CDR2 SMNVEV (reference sequence). This CDR3 contains 16 residues. Trimming shortened V by 7 bases and J by 7 bases, and 23 bases separated the two germline ends. The CDR3 nucleotides are TGTGCCAGCACTCTATTAGGGGGGGGGCTTAATAATGAGCAGTTCTTC. As protein: CASTLLGGGLNNEQFF.

The chain is built from TRBV5-1 and TRBJ1-2, with 7 positions matching TRBD1. This CDR3 is 15 amino acids long. Per the germline V gene, CDR1 is SGHRS and CDR2 is YFSETQ. V lost 8 bases to trimming and J lost 4 bases; unmatched junction nucleotides: 14. CDR3 in DNA: TGCGCCAGTTCGGGAACGACAGGGCTGGCCTATGGCTACACCTTC. It yields the protein CASSGTTGLAYGYTF.

The chain combines TRBV28 with TRBJ1-2; maybe TRBD1 (5 bases). The CDR3 is 16 amino acids. Germline values: CDR1 MDHEN, CDR2 SYDVKM. V was shortened by 4 bases and J by 4 bases, with 19 bases between the two germline ends. In nucleotides, the CDR3 is TGTGCCAGCAGTTCACCGGGGACTTTGGGGGGCTATGGCTACACCTTC. Its protein is CASSSPGTLGGYGYTF.

The chain has TRBV29-1 and TRBJ1-4; the match to TRBD1 covers 8 bases. Germline CDR1 reads SQVTM; CDR2 reads ANQGSEA. V gave up 3 bases and J gave up 8 bases; unmatched junction bases: 5. The CDR3 runs to 13 residues. The CDR3 protein is CSVDDRGGEKLFF. CDR3 DNA sequence: TGCAGCGTTGACGACAGGGGAGGGGAAAAACTGTTTTTT.

The J gene is TRBJ1-2, the V gene TRBV27, with D perhaps TRBD1 (5 bases). V lost 1 base and J lost 0, with 9 bases in between. Germline CDR1 and CDR2: MNHEY and SMNVEV (reference sequence). The CDR3 is 15 amino acids. The DNA for the CDR3 is TGTGCCAGCAGTTTATTGCCCAGGGCTAACTATGGCTACACCTTC. It specifies CASSLLPRANYGYTF.